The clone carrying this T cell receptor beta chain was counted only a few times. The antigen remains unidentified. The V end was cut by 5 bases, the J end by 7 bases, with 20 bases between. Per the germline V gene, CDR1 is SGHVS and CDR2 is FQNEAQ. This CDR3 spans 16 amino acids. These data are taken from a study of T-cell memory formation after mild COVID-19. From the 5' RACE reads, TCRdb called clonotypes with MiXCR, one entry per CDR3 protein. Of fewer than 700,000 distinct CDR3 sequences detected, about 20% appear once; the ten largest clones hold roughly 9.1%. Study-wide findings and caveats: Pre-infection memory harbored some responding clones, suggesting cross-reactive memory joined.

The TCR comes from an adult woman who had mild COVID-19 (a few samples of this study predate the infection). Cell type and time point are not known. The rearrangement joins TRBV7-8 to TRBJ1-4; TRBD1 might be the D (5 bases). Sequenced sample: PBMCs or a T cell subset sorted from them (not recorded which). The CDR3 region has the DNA TGTGCCAGCAGCCCACGCGGAGGGGTAGTAGGTGAAAAACTGTTTTTT. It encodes CASSPRGGVVGEKLFF.